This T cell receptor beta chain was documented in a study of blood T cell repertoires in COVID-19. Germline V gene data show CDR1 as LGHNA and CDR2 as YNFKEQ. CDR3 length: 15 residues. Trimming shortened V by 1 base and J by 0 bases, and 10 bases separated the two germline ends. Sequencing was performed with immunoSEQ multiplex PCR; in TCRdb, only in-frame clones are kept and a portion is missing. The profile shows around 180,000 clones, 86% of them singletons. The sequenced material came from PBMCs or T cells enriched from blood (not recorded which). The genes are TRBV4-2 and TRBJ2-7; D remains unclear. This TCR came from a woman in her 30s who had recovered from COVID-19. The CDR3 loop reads CASSQAAGSSYEQYF. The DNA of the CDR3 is TGTGCCAGCAGCCAAGCGGCAGGCAGCTCCTACGAGCAGTACTTC.